This T cell receptor (beta chain) emerged from a study of OX40 agonist ivuxolimab in advanced cancers. Study conclusions and caveats: With doses of 0.1-3.0 mg/kg, partial responders showed among the lowest clonal expansion. Dose levels from 0.1 to 3.0 mg/kg saw CD4+ and CD8+ blood T cells expand clonally by week 6. No antigen was identified for the clonally expanded peripheral T cells.

Turning to this clone: What it recognizes is unknown.

J was trimmed by 5 bases and V by 4 bases; bases with no gene match: 5. The V gene's germline CDR1 is SGHRS and CDR2 YFSETQ. The CDR3 spans 14 residues. Profiling relied on immunoSEQ multiplex PCR, and the TCRdb table lists in-frame clones only, not all of them. Of about 80,000 clones in the sample, approximately 90% were seen once. This specimen consisted of CD4+ or CD8+ T cells sorted from blood, obtained in a trial of the OX40 agonist ivuxolimab. The origin of this receptor is an adult with an advanced solid tumor such as melanoma, head and neck, liver or kidney cancer. The chain has TRBV5-1 and TRBJ2-5; TRBD1 agrees at 10 bases. CDR3 residues: CASSKDRGGETQYF. Here the CDR3 DNA reads TGCGCCAGCAGCAAGGACAGGGGGGGTGAGACCCAGTACTTC.